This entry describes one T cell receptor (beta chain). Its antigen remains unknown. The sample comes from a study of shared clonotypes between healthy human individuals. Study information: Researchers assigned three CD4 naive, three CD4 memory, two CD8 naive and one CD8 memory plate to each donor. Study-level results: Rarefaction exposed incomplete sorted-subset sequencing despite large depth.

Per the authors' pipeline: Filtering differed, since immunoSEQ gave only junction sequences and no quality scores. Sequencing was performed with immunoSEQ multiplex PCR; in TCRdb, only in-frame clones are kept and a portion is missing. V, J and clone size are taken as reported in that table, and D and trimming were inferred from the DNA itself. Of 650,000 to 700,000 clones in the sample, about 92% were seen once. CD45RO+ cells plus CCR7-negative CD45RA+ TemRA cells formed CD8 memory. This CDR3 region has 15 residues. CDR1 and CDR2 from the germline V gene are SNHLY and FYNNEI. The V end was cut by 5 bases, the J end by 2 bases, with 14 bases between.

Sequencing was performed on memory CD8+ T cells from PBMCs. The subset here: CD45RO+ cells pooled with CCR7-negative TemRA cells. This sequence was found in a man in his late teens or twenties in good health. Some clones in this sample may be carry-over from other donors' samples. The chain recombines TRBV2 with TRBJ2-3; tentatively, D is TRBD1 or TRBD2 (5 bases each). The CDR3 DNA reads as TGTGCCAGCAGTACCTTGGGACGCATCACAGATACGCAGTATTTT. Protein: CASSTLGRITDTQYF.